This T cell receptor beta chain was sequenced in a study of human T cells and chemical hapten exposure (dated by TCRdb to the early 2020s). For context, the study as a whole: For sensitization, 2% DPC in acetone was applied to a roughly 2 cm by roughly 2 cm area of upper inner arm skin. Twenty-nine alopecia patients provided blood for TCR sequencing at one to four time points (pre-sensitization, 2, 6 and 24 weeks). Patient blood was sampled pre-sensitization (week 0) and at 2, 6 and about 24 weeks after DPC sensitization. Patch testing was done on the upper back using Finn chambers containing 0.01% DPC, and results were scored after 6 days according to International Contact Dermatitis Research Group standards. The mostly female patient cohort included alopecia areata with under or over 50% scalp involvement, alopecia totalis and alopecia universalis. In alopecia patients, the study followed how the peripheral blood TCR repertoire changed in vivo over primary and secondary sensitization to diphenylcyclopropenone (DPC), a hapten. Libraries were combined into a pool for sequencing, and differences in TCR yield between samples came mainly from small differences in library volumes within the pool. Throughout the roughly 24-week study period, patients were also given weekly therapeutic DPC doses on the scalp. On the study overall, not on this receptor specifically: Patch test score was positively correlated with the number of PT1 expanded TCRs, with significance at thresholds 8, 16 and 32 but not at 4. After repeated subsampling, the strength of the expansion versus patch-test correlation and the threshold at which it became significant changed. Significantly more large CDR3 similarity clusters were formed by expanded TCRs than by pre-sensitization or healthy control sets, consistent with antigen-driven responses. All patients had alopecia, a presumed autoimmune disease, so their immune response might differ from that of healthy individuals. DPC sensitization did not change the number of TCRs with a frequency above 1 in 1000, and there was no evidence of changes in global repertoire structure.

Receptors were amplified or captured by RACE. The instrument given in TCRdb is NextSeq 500. Library preparation attached unique molecular identifiers to individual cDNA molecules for quantitative, reproducible TCR counting. For every blood RNA sample, sequencing covered both the TCR alpha and TCR beta chains. The original methods were these. A median of around 96,000 TCRs per sample was observed, with a range of about 23,224 to 690,600. V, J and CDR3 annotation of the TCR reads was performed with the Decombinator software suite. For PS versus PT1 abundance plots, all samples were subsampled to the same number of TCRs (28,000). Expanded TCRs were defined as absent before sensitization and observed at least eight times at the 2-week time point. The raw public reads went through TCRdb reprocessing: fastp at Q25, MiXCR clone calling, in-frame beta chains kept. Rows merge per CDR3 protein into single entries with the most common DNA and genes. What appears here as the V and J calls and clone size reflects TCRdb's work, not the paper's. For this sample the table gives more than 250,000 distinct CDR3 sequences, of which 7.5% to 9% were detected only once. The ten most abundant clones make up about 1.1% of the sample.

This clonotype was observed a handful of times. There is no known antigen for this receptor. Within one base of it there is no much larger clone, and no base qualities were kept. The meaning of the sample's time point label: pre-sensitization, week 0. This specimen's treatment or condition label, interpreted: therapeutic diphenylcyclopropenone sensitization with weekly scalp DPC. At every patch-test visit, the blood draw took place before the patch test was put on. Eligible patients were aged 18 to 70, diagnosed with alopecia, deemed suitable for DPC therapy, and excluded if pregnant. Total RNA was extracted from unfractionated whole blood collected in Tempus Blood RNA tubes. Including cysteine and phenylalanine, the CDR3 has 15 amino acids. Left in the record is the CDR3 DNA by itself, 45 bases read in frame from the first base. V is pruned by 6 bases and J by 1 base, leaving 3 bases of the junction without a gene match. In the germline V gene (reference sequence), CDR1 corresponds to MNHNY and CDR2 to SVGAGI.

The chain is encoded by TRBV6-6 joined to TRBJ2-3; 11 bases in the middle match TRBD2. Sequencing was performed on whole blood, taken in connection with sensitization to the hapten diphenylcyclopropenone (DPC). This clonotype originated in a man aged 18 to 35 with alopecia areata. Some clones in this sample may be carry-over from other donors' samples. The DNA reads as follows: TGTGCCAGCAGACTAGCGGGGGTGCGCACAGATACGCAGTATTTT. It specifies CASRLAGVRTDTQYF.